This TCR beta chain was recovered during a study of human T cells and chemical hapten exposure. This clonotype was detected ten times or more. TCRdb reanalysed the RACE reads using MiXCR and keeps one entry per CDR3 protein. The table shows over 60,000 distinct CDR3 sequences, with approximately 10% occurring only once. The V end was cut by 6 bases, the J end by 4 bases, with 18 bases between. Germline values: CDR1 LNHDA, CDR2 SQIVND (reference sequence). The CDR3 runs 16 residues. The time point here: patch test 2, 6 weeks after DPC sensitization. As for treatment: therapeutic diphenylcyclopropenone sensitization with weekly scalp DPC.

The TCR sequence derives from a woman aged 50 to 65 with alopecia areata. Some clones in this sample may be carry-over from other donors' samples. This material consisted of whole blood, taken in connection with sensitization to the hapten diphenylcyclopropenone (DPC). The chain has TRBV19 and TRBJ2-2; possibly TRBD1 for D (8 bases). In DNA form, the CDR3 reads TGTGCCAGTAGCCTCCGGACAGGGAGGGGCACCGGGGAGCTGTTTTTT. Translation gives CASSLRTGRGTGELFF.